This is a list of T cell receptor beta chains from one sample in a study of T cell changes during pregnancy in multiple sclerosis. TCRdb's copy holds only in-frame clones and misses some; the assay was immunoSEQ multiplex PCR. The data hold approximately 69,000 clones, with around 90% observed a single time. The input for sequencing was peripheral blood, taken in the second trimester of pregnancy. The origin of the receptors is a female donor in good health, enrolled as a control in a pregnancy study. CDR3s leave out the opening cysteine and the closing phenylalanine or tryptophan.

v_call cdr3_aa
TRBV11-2 ASSSLAGRGETQY
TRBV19 ASSDPGIGEKLF
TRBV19 ASRPWGDRGNTEAF
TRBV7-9 ASSYREGFSVQETQY
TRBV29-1 SAERDSENGYT
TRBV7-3 ASSPDRGMGYT
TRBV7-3 ASSLLVSQRGSVEQF
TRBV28 ASSFNGYEQF
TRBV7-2 ASSLGRAQGVGPLH
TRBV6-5 ASSSGETQY
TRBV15 ATSRVRGGYEQY
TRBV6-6 ASSYGSTNEKLF
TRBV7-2 ASSFGERNTIY
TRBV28 ASSPLVEGLNYGYT
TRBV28 ASTPNSSPLH
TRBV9 ASRGLSTGELF
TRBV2 ASSGGGSYNEQF
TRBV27 ASSALAGSQETQY
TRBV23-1 ASSPGQAFYGYT
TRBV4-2 ASSSGADTQY
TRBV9 ASGLYGGDNEQF
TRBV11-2 ASSLESRGDTEAF
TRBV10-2 ASRRGQGNQPQH
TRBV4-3 ASSLLGHAEAF
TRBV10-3 AISEEGDRIYEQY
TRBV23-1 ASWDFTGELF
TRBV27 ASSLRRLSGSEGYGYT
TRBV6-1 ASSELPDFATDTQY
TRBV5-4 ASSLPYEKLF
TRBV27 ASSSLQQGSPLH
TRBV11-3 ASSGPGLGENEQF
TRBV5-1 ASSLALDRGVTEAF
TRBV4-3 ASSFRVAGESFNTGELF
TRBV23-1 ASSHPQRGVEQF
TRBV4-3 ASSQDPSGVSYTQY
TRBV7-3 ASSPDPGGPGGELF
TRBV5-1 ASSLNYGGGGGVNYGYT
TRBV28 ASFKPGAGNTIY